This record covers a single T cell receptor beta chain. Its matching antigen is unknown. These data originate in a study of cytomegalovirus exposure and HLA in healthy donors. Trimming at V came to 0 bases and at J to 8 bases, leaving 16 bases not matched to a gene. Germline CDR1 and CDR2: LGHNA and YNFKEQ. This CDR3 has 20 amino acids. Findings of the study overall: Reports state that TCR beta sequences accurately predicted most subjects' HLA-A and HLA-B alleles. Productive rates of about 90% or about 30% were seen for most TCR beta V segments in an earlier analysis.

This PCR relied on a set of 60 Vbeta primers and 13 Jbeta primers. Measured with immunoSEQ multiplex PCR; TCRdb has only the in-frame clones, and not every one. The sample includes hundreds of thousands of clones, 72% of them seen just once. The chain recombines TRBV4-2 with TRBJ1-6; 10 positions agree with TRBD1. This sequence was found in a female donor in good health and CMV-seronegative. The sample comprised PBMCs. CDR3 in amino acids: CASSQDRDRGYTALYSPLHF. Here the CDR3 DNA reads TGTGCCAGCAGCCAAGATAGGGACAGGGGCTATACGGCGCTATATTCACCCCTCCACTTT.